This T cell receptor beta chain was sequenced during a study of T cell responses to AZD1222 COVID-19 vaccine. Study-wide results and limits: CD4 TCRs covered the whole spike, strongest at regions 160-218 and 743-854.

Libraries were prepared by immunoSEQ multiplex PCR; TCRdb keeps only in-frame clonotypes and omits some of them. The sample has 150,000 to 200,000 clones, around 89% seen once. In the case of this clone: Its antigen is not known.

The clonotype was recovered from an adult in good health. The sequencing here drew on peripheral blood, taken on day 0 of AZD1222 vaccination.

Here the CDR3 DNA reads TGCGCCAGCAGCCCCGGGGACAAGAGCTCTGGAAACACCATATATTTT. Translating gives CASSPGDKSSGNTIYF. The genes are TRBV5-1 and TRBJ1-3; possibly TRBD1 for D (6 bases). Trimming left V 4 bases short and J 0 bases short, with 14 bases between. The CDR3 covers 16 residues. CDR1 and CDR2 from the germline V gene are SGHRS and YFSETQ. Full variable domain (missing parts from reference TRBV5-1 and TRBJ1-3): KAGVTQTPRYLIKTRGQQVTLSCSPISGHRSVSWYQQTPGQGLQFLFEYFSETQRNKGNFPGRFSGRQFSNSRSEMNVSTLELGDSALYLCASSPGDKSSGNTIYFGEGSWLTVV.